This entry features one T cell receptor beta chain sequence. Per the germline V gene, CDR1 is SNHLY and CDR2 is FYNNEI. This CDR3 spans 15 amino acids. The V and J ends lost 6 bases and 10 bases respectively, with 24 bases between them. The repertoire was sequenced with immunoSEQ multiplex PCR; TCRdb's copy has only in-frame clones and lacks some. The sample lists a few hundred thousand clones, approximately 65% occurring once. This entry comes from a study of shared clonotypes between healthy human individuals. Splitting the CD4+ cells yielded a CD45RA+ naive subset and a CD45RA-negative memory subset.

The J gene is TRBJ2-5, the V gene TRBV2; D might be TRBD2 (6 bases). Sequencing was done on a sample of memory CD4+ T cells sorted from blood. The subset was: CD45RA-negative fraction. The TCR sequence derives from a man aged 25 to 45 in good health. CDR3 nucleotides: TGTGCCAGCAGCAGCCGCGGGACTCTCCAATCCAGCCAGTACTTC. Protein product: CASSSRGTLQSSQYF.